These 13 T cell receptor beta chains were all obtained from the same sample, sequenced in a study of T cell repertoires in cytomegalovirus infection. TCRdb used MiXCR to reprocess the reads, holding one entry per CDR3 protein. The sample holds fewer than 700,000 distinct CDR3 sequences, 20% to 30% seen once. Sequenced sample: CD8+ T cells from PBMCs. The origin of the receptors is a human donor in good health (CMV status not recorded). Some clones in this sample may be carry-over from other donors' samples.

The V gene is TRBV27, the J gene TRBJ2-5; possible D gene TRBD1, 6 bases. CDR3 length: 15 amino acids. The germline CDR1 and CDR2 sequences are MNHEY and SMNVEV (reference sequence). The ends were cut back, 8 bases at V and 5 bases at J, with 21 bases in the middle. CDR3 region: CASRLFLGAEETQYF. The CDR3 DNA is TGTGCCAGCCGTCTCTTCCTGGGGGCAGAGGAGACCCAGTACTTC.

This clonotype turned up a few times. This sequence joins TRBV6-5 and TRBJ1-2; TRBD1 is a possible D gene (6 bases). Trimming removed 2 bases at V and 7 bases at J, with 14 bases between. Germline assignment: CDR1 MNHEY and CDR2 SVGAGI. This CDR3 contains 14 residues. The DNA for the CDR3 is TGTGCCAGCAGTTACGGGCAGGGGAACGGTGGCTACACCTTC. The encoded protein is CASSYGQGNGGYTF.

The V call is TRBV6-2 or TRBV6-3, the J call TRBJ2-7, with 7 bases that match TRBD1. The CDR3 has 14 residues. Germline values: CDR1 MNHEY, CDR2 SVGEGT. V lost 5 bases to trimming and J lost 2 bases; unmatched junction nucleotides: 6. The CDR3 DNA sequence: TGTGCCAGCAGTCCCGACAGGGACCCCTACGAGCAGTACGTC. It yields the protein CASSPDRDPYEQYV.

This clonotype was detected a few times. This chain uses TRBV12-3 or TRBV12-4 with TRBJ2-3; no definite D call. The CDR3 totals 13 residues. The ends were cut back, 6 bases at V and 4 bases at J, with 11 bases in the middle. CDR3 coding DNA: TGTGCCAGCAGCTCCATCCTTTCAGATACGCAGTATTTT. This gives the protein CASSSILSDTQYF.

The sample holds a few counts of this clonotype. The chain is built from TRBV2 and TRBJ2-2; 12 bases agree with TRBD1. The CDR3 has 14 residues. The ends lost 7 bases at V and 6 bases at J; junction bases unmatched: 3. Germline assignment: CDR1 SNHLY and CDR2 FYNNEI. CDR3 amino acids: CASTGTGGAGELFF. CDR3 nucleotide sequence: TGTGCCAGCACTGGGACAGGGGGCGCCGGGGAGCTGTTTTTT.

A remark on this clonotype: This may arise from a read error, as a much more abundant clone is one base away. V gene TRBV7-2 combines with J gene TRBJ1-1; D is unclear. The CDR3 sequence is 16 residues long. Germline assignment: CDR1 SGHTA and CDR2 FQGNSA. The CDR3 bases are TGTGCCAACAGCCCCCGAGACTTACCTCCGAACACTGAAGCTTTCTTT. This gives the protein CANSPRDLPPNTEAFF. The entire variable domain, with the rest obtained from reference TRBV7-2 and TRBJ1-1, is as follows: GAGVSQSPSNKVTEKGKDVELRCDPISGHTALYWYRQSLGQGLEFLIYFQGNSAPDKSGLPSDRFSAERTGGSVSTLTIQRTQQEDSAVYLCANSPRDLPPNTEAFFGQGTRLTVV.

This clonotype appeared once. The rearrangement uses TRBV27 and TRBJ1-2; maybe TRBD1 (5 bases). There are 14 residues in the CDR3. Germline CDR1 reads MNHEY; CDR2 reads SMNVEV (reference sequence). Trimming stripped 0 bases from V and 6 bases from J, with 11 bases between. The CDR3 protein is CASSLSRDGNGYTF. Here the CDR3 DNA reads TGTGCCAGCAGTTTATCGAGGGACGGGAATGGCTACACCTTC.

This chain links TRBV5-1 with TRBJ2-7; 7 bases agree with TRBD1. After removal of 3 bases from V and 6 bases from J, the junction contained 6 bases not matched to a gene. CDR3 size: 13 residues. The germline V gene encodes CDR1 SGHRS and CDR2 YFSETQ. The chain's CDR3 is CASSYRDSIEQYF. DNA of the CDR3: TGCGCCAGCAGCTATCGGGACAGCATCGAGCAGTACTTC.

The genes are TRBV7-9 and TRBJ1-1, with 9 bases that match TRBD1. The V gene end was trimmed by 6 bases and the J gene end by 5 bases; junction bases not matched to a gene: 7. Germline CDR1 SEHNR, CDR2 FQNEAQ (reference sequence). The CDR3 consists of 14 residues. CDR3 nucleotides: TGTGCCAGCAGTCCATCCGACAGGGGGACTGAAGCTTTCTTT. Amino acids: CASSPSDRGTEAFF.

The chain combines TRBV28 with TRBJ2-2; no definite D call. Deletions cut 3 bases from V and 3 bases from J, with 14 bases between. The CDR3 totals 16 residues. The germline gives CDR1 MDHEN, CDR2 SYDVKM. CDR3 in DNA: TGTGCCAGCAGTTTCCCCCAGCATTCATACACCGGGGAGCTGTTTTTT. Translated, it gives CASSFPQHSYTGELFF.

This clonotype was seen repeatedly, ten times or more. The chain uses TRBV6-2 or TRBV6-3 and TRBJ1-1, with D possibly matching TRBD1 (5 bases). Germline CDR1 MNHEY, CDR2 SVGEGT. Trimming took off 0 bases at V and 3 bases at J, with 14 bases between the two ends. The CDR3 is 16 residues long. CDR3 loop: CASSYSPGGADTEAFF. Written as DNA, the CDR3 is TGTGCCAGCAGTTACTCGCCTGGAGGGGCCGACACTGAAGCTTTCTTT.

This clonotype was picked up a small number of times. V gene TRBV12-3 or TRBV12-4 combines with J gene TRBJ2-3; a possible D gene is TRBD1 (5 bases). V was clipped by 6 bases and J by 6 bases, with 25 bases between them. The CDR3 covers 17 residues. The CDR3 sequence: CASRPPSGLHGADTQYF. The CDR3 DNA reads as TGTGCCAGCAGGCCACCGTCAGGTCTCCATGGGGCCGATACGCAGTATTTT.

This clonotype was counted many times. The CDR3 loop reads CASKAVPGETQYF. The DNA of the CDR3 is TGTGCCAGCAAGGCTGTGCCGGGGGAGACCCAGTACTTC. This sequence joins TRBV7-9 and TRBJ2-5, with D possibly TRBD2 on 5 matching bases. Trimming pared 7 bases from V and 5 bases from J, leaving 14 bases between. Germline V CDR1 and CDR2: SEHNR, FQNEAQ (reference sequence). The CDR3 extends over 13 amino acids.